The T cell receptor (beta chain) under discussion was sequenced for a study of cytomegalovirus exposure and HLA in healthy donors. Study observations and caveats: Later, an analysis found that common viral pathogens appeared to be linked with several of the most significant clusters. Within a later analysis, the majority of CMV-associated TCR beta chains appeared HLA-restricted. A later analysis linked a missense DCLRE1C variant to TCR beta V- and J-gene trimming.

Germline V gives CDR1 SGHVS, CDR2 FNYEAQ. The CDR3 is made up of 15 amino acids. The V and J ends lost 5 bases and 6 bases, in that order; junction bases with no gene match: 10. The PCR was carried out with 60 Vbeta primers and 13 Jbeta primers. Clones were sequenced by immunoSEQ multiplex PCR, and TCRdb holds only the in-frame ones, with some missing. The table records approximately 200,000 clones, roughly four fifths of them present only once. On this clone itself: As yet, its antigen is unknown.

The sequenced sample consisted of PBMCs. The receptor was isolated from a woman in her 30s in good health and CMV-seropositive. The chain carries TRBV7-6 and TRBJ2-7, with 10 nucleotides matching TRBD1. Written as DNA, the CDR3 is TGTGCCAGCAGCCCTCCCGGGACAGGGGTGCGCGAGCAGTACTTC. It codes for CASSPPGTGVREQYF.